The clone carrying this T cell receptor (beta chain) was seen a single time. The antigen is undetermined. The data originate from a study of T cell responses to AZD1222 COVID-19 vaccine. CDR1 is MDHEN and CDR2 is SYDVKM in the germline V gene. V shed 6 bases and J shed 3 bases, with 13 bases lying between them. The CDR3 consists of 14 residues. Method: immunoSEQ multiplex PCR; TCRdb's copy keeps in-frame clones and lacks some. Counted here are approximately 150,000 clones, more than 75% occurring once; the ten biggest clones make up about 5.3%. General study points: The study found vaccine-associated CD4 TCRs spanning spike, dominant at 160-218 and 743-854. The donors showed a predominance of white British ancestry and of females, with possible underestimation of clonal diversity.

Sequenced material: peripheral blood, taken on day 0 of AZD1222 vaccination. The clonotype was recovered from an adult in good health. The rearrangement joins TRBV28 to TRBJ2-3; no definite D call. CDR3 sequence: CASSPVFRTDTQYF. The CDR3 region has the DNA TGTGCCAGCAGCCCCGTGTTCAGAACAGATACGCAGTATTTT.